The entry below describes one TCR beta chain. Its cognate antigen is unknown. The data were obtained in a study of CD8+CD57+ T cells in acquired aplastic anemia. Study information: Healthy-donor CD4+ cells averaged approximately 9.8 million reads.

According to the study, genomic DNA was the template for TCR beta VDJ and CDR3 profiling. TCRdb re-called the reads through MiXCR, storing one row per CDR3 protein. The profile covers some 130,000 distinct CDR3 sequences, with around 46% appearing a single time and 2% to 3% taken by the ten largest. Regarding the study as a whole: Patients and controls had CD8+ Simpson's diversity values that were not significantly distinct.

From germline, CDR1 is DFQATT and CDR2 SNEGSKA (reference sequence). There are 15 residues in the CDR3. Trimming left V 3 bases short and J 4 bases short, with 18 bases between. This TCR was sampled from a human donor in good health, serving as a control. The specimen was sorted CD4+, CD8+, or CD8+CD57+ T cells (not recorded which) from PBMCs. This chain links TRBV20-1 with TRBJ1-2; D possibly corresponds to TRBD1 (6 bases). CDR3 amino acids: CSASAPTGLAYGYTF. In nucleotides, the CDR3 is TGCAGTGCTAGTGCTCCAACAGGGTTGGCCTATGGCTACACCTTC.